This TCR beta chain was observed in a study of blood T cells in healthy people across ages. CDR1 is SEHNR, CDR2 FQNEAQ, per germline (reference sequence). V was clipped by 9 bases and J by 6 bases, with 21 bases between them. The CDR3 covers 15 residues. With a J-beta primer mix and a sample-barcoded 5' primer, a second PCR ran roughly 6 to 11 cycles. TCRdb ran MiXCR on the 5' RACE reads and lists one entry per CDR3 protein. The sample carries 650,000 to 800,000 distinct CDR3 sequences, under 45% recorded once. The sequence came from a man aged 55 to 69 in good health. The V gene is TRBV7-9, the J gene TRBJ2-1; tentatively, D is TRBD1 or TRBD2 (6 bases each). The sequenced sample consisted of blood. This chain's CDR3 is CASRGRTGAFNEQFF. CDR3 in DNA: TGTGCCAGTAGGGGGAGGACTGGAGCCTTCAATGAGCAGTTCTTC.